This T cell receptor (beta chain) was recorded in a study of blood T cell repertoires in COVID-19. This clone was detected once. The repertoire was sequenced with immunoSEQ multiplex PCR; TCRdb's copy has only in-frame clones and lacks some. The profile shows a few hundred thousand clones, 82% of them singletons. Trimming removed 0 bases from V and 5 bases from J; junction bases left unmatched: 18. Germline CDR1 is LGHNA and CDR2 is YSLEER. The CDR3 totals 20 residues. The specimen sequenced was peripheral blood. The chain links TRBV4-3 to TRBJ2-5, with 10 bases identical to TRBD2. This receptor was identified in a woman aged 18 to 35 with acute or convalescent COVID-19. The CDR3 reads CASSQDPGQGSGRALETQYF. The CDR3, as DNA: TGCGCCAGCAGCCAAGACCCCGGACAGGGAAGCGGGAGGGCCCTCGAGACCCAGTACTTC.